These 3 T cell receptor beta chains share one sample of origin, sequenced in a study of Graves' ophthalmopathy and Graves' hyperthyroidism. Transcripts of RNA were the source for amplifying TCR beta CDR3 regions. RT-PCR with HTBI primers came first, then second-round multiplex PCR. Via MiXCR, TCRdb re-called the multiplex PCR reads, giving one row per CDR3 protein. The sample contains 300,000 or so distinct CDR3 sequences, about 17% of which appear only once. Input material: peripheral blood. The receptors were gathered from an adult man with Graves' ophthalmopathy.

This clonotype was detected many times. The chain has TRBV28 and TRBJ1-1, with D possibly matching TRBD1 (5 bases). Germline V gives CDR1 MDHEN, CDR2 SYDVKM. The CDR3 sequence is 14 residues long. Trimming took 5 bases from V and 7 from J, leaving 17 bases between them. The CDR3 spells CASSMPGGLVEAFF. The CDR3 DNA sequence: TGTGCCAGCAGTATGCCCGGGGGGTTGGTTGAAGCTTTCTTT.

This clonotype has at least ten counts. This chain uses TRBV6-2 or TRBV6-3 with TRBJ2-2; no definite D call. The CDR3 consists of 13 residues. Trimming cost V 6 bases and J 6 bases, with 11 bases left between them. Germline-derived CDR1 and CDR2 are MNHEY and SVGEGT. DNA of the CDR3: TGTGCCAGCAGCCCCCCGAGTCCCGGGGAGCTGTTTTTT. This codes for CASSPPSPGELFF.

This clonotype occurred many times. The chain recombines TRBV7-8 with TRBJ2-7, with a weak D call TRBD1 (6 bases). The ends were cut back, 0 bases at V and 3 bases at J, with 6 bases in the middle. The germline CDR1 and CDR2 sequences are SGHVS and FQNEAQ. The CDR3 length is 13 residues. The CDR3 sequence is CASSLATGYEQYF. CDR3 DNA sequence: TGTGCCAGCAGCTTAGCGACAGGCTACGAGCAGTACTTC.